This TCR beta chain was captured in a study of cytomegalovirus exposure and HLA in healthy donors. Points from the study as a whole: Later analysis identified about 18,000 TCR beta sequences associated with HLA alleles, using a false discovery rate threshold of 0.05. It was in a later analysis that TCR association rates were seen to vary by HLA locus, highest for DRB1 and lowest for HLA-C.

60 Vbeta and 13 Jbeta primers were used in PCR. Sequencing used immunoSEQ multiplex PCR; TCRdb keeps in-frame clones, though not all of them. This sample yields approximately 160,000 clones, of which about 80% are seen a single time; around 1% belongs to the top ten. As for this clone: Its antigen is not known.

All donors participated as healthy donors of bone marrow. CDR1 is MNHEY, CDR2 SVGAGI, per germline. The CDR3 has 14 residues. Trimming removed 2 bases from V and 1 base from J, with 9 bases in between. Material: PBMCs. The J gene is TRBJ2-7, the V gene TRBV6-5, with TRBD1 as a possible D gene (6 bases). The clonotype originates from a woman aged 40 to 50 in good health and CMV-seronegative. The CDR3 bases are TGTGCCAGCAGTTACGGGGGCCAGTCCTACGAGCAGTACTTC. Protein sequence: CASSYGGQSYEQYF.